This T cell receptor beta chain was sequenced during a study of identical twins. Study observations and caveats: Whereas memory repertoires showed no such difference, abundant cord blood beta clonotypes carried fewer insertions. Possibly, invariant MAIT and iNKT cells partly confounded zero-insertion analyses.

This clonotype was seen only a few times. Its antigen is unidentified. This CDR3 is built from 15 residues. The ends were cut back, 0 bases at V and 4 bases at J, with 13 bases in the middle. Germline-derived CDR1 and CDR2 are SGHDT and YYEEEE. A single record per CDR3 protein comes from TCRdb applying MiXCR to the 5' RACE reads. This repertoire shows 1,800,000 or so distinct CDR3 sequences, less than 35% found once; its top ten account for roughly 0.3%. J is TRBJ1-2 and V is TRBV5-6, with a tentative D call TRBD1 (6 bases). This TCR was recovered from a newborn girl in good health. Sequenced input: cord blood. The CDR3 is CASSLAQGPLYGYTF. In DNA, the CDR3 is TGTGCCAGCAGCTTGGCACAGGGTCCCCTCTATGGCTACACCTTC.